These T cell receptor beta chains were read from a single sample in a study of control samples from healthy donors and cancer patients. This table comes from immunoSEQ multiplex PCR, and its TCRdb copy is limited to in-frame clones, with some not included. The sample shows about 110,000 clones, about 89% of them seen only once. Sequencing used blood. Receptors originate from a woman aged 45-59 years in good health. CDR3s leave out the opening cysteine and the closing phenylalanine or tryptophan. D genes are given only for firm matches. Clone size is shown for a subset of rows, as once, few, many or a class of expanded clone.

V gene	J gene	clone size	D gene	CDR3 protein
TRBV27	TRBJ2-3	once	TRBD2	ASRQGLAGDTQY
TRBV5-4	TRBJ2-2	-	-	ASSTRRVNTGELF
TRBV3-1/TRBV3-2	TRBJ1-1	-	TRBD1	ASSKTGGTEAF
TRBV24-1	TRBJ2-3	-	-	ATSVPPRRRDTQY
TRBV6-5	TRBJ2-3	-	TRBD2	ASSLAGGYADTQY
TRBV7-2	TRBJ1-1	-	TRBD1	ASSFKGGDTEAF
TRBV6-5	TRBJ1-6	-	-	ASTWVGWRSPLH
TRBV12-3/TRBV12-4	TRBJ2-5	-	-	ASSLILETQY
TRBV19	TRBJ2-2	-	-	ATLTGNLGELF
TRBV27	TRBJ2-5	-	-	ATSHEENQETQY
TRBV4-2	TRBJ1-2	-	TRBD1	ASSSMDRLTHGYT
TRBV11-2	TRBJ2-2	-	TRBD2	ASSLVAGGLNTGELF
TRBV28	TRBJ1-2	-	-	ASSFGEGYT
TRBV7-2	TRBJ2-3	-	TRBD2	ASSRTSGMVGSTDTQY
TRBV7-2	TRBJ1-6	once	TRBD1	ASGQGESNSPLH
TRBV14	TRBJ1-2	-	-	ASSLGRLLSSDYGYT
TRBV10-1	TRBJ1-1	-	-	ASSESQGLNTEAF
TRBV5-1	TRBJ1-3	-	-	ASSLNPARNTIY
TRBV19	TRBJ1-5	-	-	ASSIYGTYSNQPQH
TRBV6-6	TRBJ1-2	-	-	ASSATPGSANYGYT
TRBV7-2	TRBJ2-5	-	-	ASSPPLQETQY
TRBV30	TRBJ2-1	-	-	AWSVFTGEQF
TRBV12-3/TRBV12-4	TRBJ1-1	-	TRBD1	ASSSGDSEAF
TRBV3-1/TRBV3-2	TRBJ2-2	-	TRBD2	ASSPTSGGVGTGELF
TRBV6-2/TRBV6-3	TRBJ1-5	-	-	ASSMKWLNQPQH
TRBV5-1	TRBJ2-7	-	-	ASSLERGTVSYEQY
TRBV6-5	TRBJ2-1	-	TRBD2	ASTPPRGGGGEQF
TRBV27	TRBJ1-1	-	TRBD1	ASSSRDRGTLNTEAF
TRBV5-1	TRBJ2-7	-	-	ASSWKGDEQY
TRBV4-3	TRBJ1-5	few	-	ASSQDVRTQPQH
TRBV12-3/TRBV12-4	TRBJ1-1	-	-	ASSLLMNTEAF